The rows below give T cell receptor beta chains drawn from one sample of a study of T-cell memory formation after mild COVID-19. TCRdb re-called the 5' RACE reads with MiXCR, one entry per CDR3 protein. This table has 350,000 to 450,000 distinct CDR3 sequences, about an eighth appearing once. Sample: PBMCs or a T cell subset sorted from them (not recorded which). These receptor sequences come from a man between 18 and 35 years old who had mild COVID-19 (a few samples of this study predate the infection). Cell type and time point are not known. Both conserved end residues are part of each CDR3. D genes are given only for firm matches. The size of a clone is reported for some rows only, either as once, few or many, or as a class for expanded clones.

D gene	V gene	clone size	J gene	CDR3 DNA	CDR3 protein
.	TRBV19	few	TRBJ2-6	TGTGCCAGCCAGTTACGGCCTACCGTCTCTGGGGCCAACGTCCTGACTTTC	CASQLRPTVSGANVLTF
TRBD2	TRBV7-9	few	TRBJ2-5	TGTGCCAGCAGCCAGCCCGGACTAGCGGGGGGTGGAGAGACCCAGTACTTC	CASSQPGLAGGGETQYF
.	TRBV4-2	many	TRBJ2-3	TGTGCCAGCAGCCAAGAAAGAGGGGGGAGCACAGATACGCAGTATTTT	CASSQERGGSTDTQYF
TRBD1	TRBV6-6	.	TRBJ1-5	TGTGCCAGCAGCTCCGGGACAGGTTTTCAGCCCCAGCATTTT	CASSSGTGFQPQHF
.	TRBV24-1	.	TRBJ2-1	TGTGCCACCAGTGGCCCGGACCTTAAATGGCTCTTC	CATSGPDLKWLF
TRBD2	TRBV3-1	few	TRBJ2-7	TGTGCCAGCAGCCAAGTAAGTCTAGCGGGGAGATACGAGCAGTACTTC	CASSQVSLAGRYEQYF
.	TRBV5-5	.	TRBJ1-2	TGTGCCAGCAGCTTTCAACCGACAGGCCTCTATGGCTACACCTTC	CASSFQPTGLYGYTF
.	TRBV5-6	.	TRBJ1-2	TGTGCCAGCAGCCGCCGACAGGATGGCTACACCTTC	CASSRRQDGYTF
.	TRBV7-9	many	TRBJ2-1	TGTGCCAGCAGCTTAGCGTTCGGGGCTTACAATGAGCAGTTCTTC	CASSLAFGAYNEQFF
.	TRBV6-1	.	TRBJ1-1	TGTGCCAGCACCCTGGACAGAACTGAAGCTTTCTTT	CASTLDRTEAFF
.	TRBV20-1	many	TRBJ1-5	TGCAGTGCTAGCCGTTCTAGCAATCAGCCCCAGCATTTT	CSASRSSNQPQHF
.	TRBV6-5	.	TRBJ1-2	TGTGCCAGCAGTTACTCCGGACGGCACTATGGCTACACCTTC	CASSYSGRHYGYTF
TRBD2	TRBV12-3/TRBV12-4	.	TRBJ2-5	TGTGCCAGCAGTTTTGGGCTAGCGGGGGGAGGTGAGACCCAGTACTTC	CASSFGLAGGGETQYF
TRBD2	TRBV4-1	few	TRBJ2-3	TGCGCCAGCAGGGATAGCGGGGGGCCCCCGGATACGCAGTATTTT	CASRDSGGPPDTQYF
TRBD2	TRBV11-2	many	TRBJ2-3	TGTGCCAGCAGCCCACCCTCCTGGCGGGGGGCCCGGGGAGATACGCAGTATTTT	CASSPPSWRGARGDTQYF
.	TRBV7-9	many	TRBJ1-6	TGTGCCAGCAGCCCCGGAGGGGCCAACGCCTATAATTCACCCCTCCACTTT	CASSPGGANAYNSPLHF
.	TRBV12-3/TRBV12-4	.	TRBJ2-7	TGTGCCAGCAGTCCGAGGACGGAAAGATACGAGCAGTACTTC	CASSPRTERYEQYF
.	TRBV9	few	TRBJ1-2	TGTGCCAGCAGCGTTATTTCGACAGGACCTAACTATGGCTACACCTTC	CASSVISTGPNYGYTF
.	TRBV6-5	few	TRBJ1-2	TGTGCCAGCAGTATCTCGGGAAAGGGCTATGGCTACACCTTC	CASSISGKGYGYTF
TRBD1	TRBV20-1	few	TRBJ2-2	TGCAGTGCTAGAGCCCGGACAGGGGGCTACACCGGGGAGCTGTTTTTT	CSARARTGGYTGELFF
.	TRBV11-3	.	TRBJ2-5	TGTGCCAGCAGCTTGTTTCCAGGGGCGGAGACCCAGTACTTC	CASSLFPGAETQYF
.	TRBV7-2	few	TRBJ2-3	TGTGCCAGCAGCTTAGGATGGGATACGCAGTATTTT	CASSLGWDTQYF
.	TRBV7-3	.	TRBJ2-1	TGTGCCCCTGCGGGGGAGCAGTTCTTC	CAPAGEQFF
TRBD1	TRBV7-8	.	TRBJ1-2	TGTGCCAGCAGCTTAGACTCAGGGGGTAACTATGGCTACACCTTC	CASSLDSGGNYGYTF
TRBD2	TRBV12-3/TRBV12-4	few	TRBJ2-1	TGTGCCAGCAGCCATTATGGCCGGGGACTAGCGGGGGATAACAATGAGCAGTTCTTC	CASSHYGRGLAGDNNEQFF
TRBD2	TRBV28	.	TRBJ2-1	TGTGCCAGCAGTTTCCCCCGGGGAGGGCTCCACAATGAGCAGTTCTTC	CASSFPRGGLHNEQFF
TRBD1	TRBV5-1	few	TRBJ1-6	TGCGCCAGCAGCTTGCAGGGGGCTCGATCACCCCTCCACTTT	CASSLQGARSPLHF
.	TRBV20-1	.	TRBJ1-1	TGCAGTGCTAGAGAATTCAGGGTCACTGAAGCTTTCTTT	CSAREFRVTEAFF
TRBD1	TRBV7-2	few	TRBJ1-6	TGTGCCAGCAGCCAGACAGGGATGGATTCACCCCTCCACTTT	CASSQTGMDSPLHF
.	TRBV7-2	few	TRBJ2-7	TGTGCCAGCAGCTTAGCGCGAAGGGGCGAGCAGTACTTC	CASSLARRGEQYF
.	TRBV7-9	few	TRBJ2-4	TGTGCCAGCAGCCCAGCCCCCGGGACAGCCAAAAACATTCAGTACTTC	CASSPAPGTAKNIQYF
.	TRBV25-1	few	TRBJ2-2	TGTGCCAGCAGTCCGGGACACGCCAGGGGGGAGCTGTTTTTT	CASSPGHARGELFF
TRBD2	TRBV4-1	few	TRBJ2-2	TGCGCCAGTAAGCCGGGGGGATCGACCGGGGAGCTGTTTTTT	CASKPGGSTGELFF
.	TRBV12-3/TRBV12-4	few	TRBJ1-2	TGTGCCAGCAGCAGCTATGGCTACACCTTC	CASSSYGYTF
.	TRBV7-2	.	TRBJ1-2	TGTGCCAGCAGACCAACCGGGACCGGTGGGTCTAACTATGGCTACACCTTC	CASRPTGTGGSNYGYTF
TRBD1	TRBV5-1	.	TRBJ2-1	TGCGCCAGCAGCTTGGAGGGACAGGGGATTTGGAATGAGCAGTTCTTC	CASSLEGQGIWNEQFF
TRBD2	TRBV7-9	.	TRBJ2-3	TGTGCCAGCGGGACTAGCGGGGGAAAACATACGCAGTATTTT	CASGTSGGKHTQYF
.	TRBV12-3/TRBV12-4	many	TRBJ1-1	TGTGCCACCAGTCGAAGAGTGGGAGGGAACACTGAAGCTTTCTTT	CATSRRVGGNTEAFF
.	TRBV12-3/TRBV12-4	.	TRBJ2-7	TGTGCCAGCAGTTTCGGTCAGAACTACGAGCAGTACTTC	CASSFGQNYEQYF
TRBD1	TRBV12-3/TRBV12-4	once	TRBJ1-2	TGTGCCAGCAGTTACACAGGGGCCAGTAACTATGGCTACACCTTC	CASSYTGASNYGYTF
.	TRBV20-1	.	TRBJ2-3	TGCAGTGCTTCCGGGGTCACCTGGGAAGATACGCAGTATTTT	CSASGVTWEDTQYF
.	TRBV29-1	few	TRBJ2-3	TGCAGCGTTGAAGATGCCCCCGGGGGTCGGGCCACAGATACGCAGTATTTT	CSVEDAPGGRATDTQYF
TRBD1	TRBV10-3	.	TRBJ1-1	TGTGCCATCAGTGAGTCCTTGGCAGGGGGCTTCACTGAAGCTTTCTTT	CAISESLAGGFTEAFF
.	TRBV27	.	TRBJ1-2	TGTGCCAGCAGTTTGATGTCGGGGTGGGGTGGCTACACCTTC	CASSLMSGWGGYTF
.	TRBV6-5	many	TRBJ2-2	TGTGCCAGCAGTAGGCGACCTGAAACCGGGGAGCTGTTTTTT	CASSRRPETGELFF
.	TRBV6-1	.	TRBJ1-2	TGTGCCAGCAGTGAGGCGGTGAACTATGGCTACACCTTC	CASSEAVNYGYTF